This T cell receptor (beta chain) was recorded in a study of beta chain features in type 1 diabetes. General study results and limits: Sequencing of cDNA might inflate the share of cells that strongly express TCR. Any HLA type influence on TCRB rearrangement was left unresolved here. Fewer junction insertions and more nucleotide deletions appeared in type 1 diabetes patients.

Every bit of the isolated RNA underwent reverse transcription, so sequencing read expressed TCRB transcripts. TCRdb's copy holds only in-frame clones and misses some; the assay was immunoSEQ multiplex PCR. Counted here are 850,000 to 900,000 clones, roughly a sixth occurring once; the ten biggest clones make up about 0.02%. Points on this clone: The antigen is not known.

Germline V gives CDR1 KGHSH, CDR2 LQKENI. V dropped 4 bases and J dropped 1 base, with 10 bases sitting between them. CDR3 length: 14 residues. Purity of each sorted population was above 95%. The sequenced sample was naive CD4+ T cells from blood. V gene TRBV18 combines with J gene TRBJ1-1, with D possibly TRBD1 on 5 matching bases. The source of this sequence is a woman aged 18-29 years in good health. The CDR3 spells CASSQNQGNTEAFF. CDR3 sequence (DNA): TGTGCCAGCTCACAAAACCAGGGGAACACTGAAGCTTTCTTT.